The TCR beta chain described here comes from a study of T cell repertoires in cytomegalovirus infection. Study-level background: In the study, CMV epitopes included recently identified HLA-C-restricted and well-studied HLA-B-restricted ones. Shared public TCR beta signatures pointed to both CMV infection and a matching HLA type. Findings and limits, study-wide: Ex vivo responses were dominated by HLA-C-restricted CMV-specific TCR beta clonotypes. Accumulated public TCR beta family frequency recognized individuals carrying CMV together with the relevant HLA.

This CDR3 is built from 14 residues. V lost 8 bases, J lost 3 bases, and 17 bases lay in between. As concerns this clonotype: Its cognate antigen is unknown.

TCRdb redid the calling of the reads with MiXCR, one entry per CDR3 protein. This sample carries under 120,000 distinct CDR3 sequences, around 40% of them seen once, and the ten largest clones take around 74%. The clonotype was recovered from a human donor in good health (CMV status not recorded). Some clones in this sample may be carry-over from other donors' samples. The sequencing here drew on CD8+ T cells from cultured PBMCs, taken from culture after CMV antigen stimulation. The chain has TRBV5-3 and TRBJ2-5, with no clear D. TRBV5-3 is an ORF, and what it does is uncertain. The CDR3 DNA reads TGTGCCAGCAGCGCTCCAGGACGGGAAGAGACCCAGTACTTC. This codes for CASSAPGREETQYF.